These 14 T cell receptor beta chains came from one sample sequenced in a study of blood T cell repertoires in COVID-19. The data were produced by immunoSEQ multiplex PCR, yet TCRdb's version contains in-frame clones alone and is incomplete. The sample consists of 180,000 or so clones, 85% to 90% of them appearing once. Sequenced input: peripheral blood. The receptor set was obtained from a man in his late teens or twenties with acute or convalescent COVID-19.

This clone has only one observation. This chain uses TRBV5-1 with TRBJ1-1; 7 bases match TRBD1. The V gene's germline CDR1 is SGHRS and CDR2 YFSETQ. CDR3 length: 18 residues. Trimming cost V 0 bases and J 1 base; bases outside gene matches: 12. The CDR3 region is CASSLGSRTGWKNTEAFF. In DNA, the CDR3 is TGCGCCAGCAGCTTGGGGTCCCGGACAGGATGGAAGAACACTGAAGCTTTCTTT.

The genes are TRBV30 and TRBJ1-3, with D possibly TRBD1 on 5 matching bases. The germline gives CDR1 GTSNPN, CDR2 SVGIG (reference sequence). The V end lost 1 base, the J end lost 0 bases, and 10 bases lay between the germline ends. CDR3 length: 15 residues. DNA of the CDR3: TGTGCCTGGAGTGCTGACAGCAGCTCTGGAAACACCATATATTTT. It codes for CAWSADSSSGNTIYF.

V is TRBV9 and J is TRBJ2-2; no clear D. This CDR3 region has 14 residues. From germline, CDR1 is SGDLS and CDR2 YYNGEE. Trimming shortened V by 4 bases and J by 0 bases, and 7 bases separated the two germline ends. CDR3 DNA: TGTGCCAGCAGCCCCCAGACGAACACCGGGGAGCTGTTTTTT. It is translated as CASSPQTNTGELFF.

This sequence joins TRBV19 and TRBJ1-4; D is unclear. Germline V gene lookup returns CDR1 LNHDA and CDR2 SQIVND (reference sequence). V shed 10 bases and J shed 1 base, with 13 bases lying between them. CDR3 length: 14 residues. CDR3 amino acids: CATRIHGTNEKLFF. The CDR3 nucleotides read TGTGCCACCCGTATCCACGGAACTAATGAAAAACTGTTTTTT. Filled out from reference TRBV19 and TRBJ1-4, the complete variable domain reads DGGITQSPKYLFRKEGQNVTLSCEQNLNHDAMYWYRQDPGQGLRLIYYSQIVNDFQKGDIAEGYSVSREKKESFPLTVTSAQKNPTAFYLCATRIHGTNEKLFFGSGTQLSVL.

V gene TRBV18 combines with J gene TRBJ2-1, with 8 bases that match TRBD1. The CDR3 consists of 16 residues. CDR1 KGHSH and CDR2 LQKENI come from the germline V gene. With V trimmed by 3 bases and J by 7 bases, 11 bases remained unmatched. The CDR3 DNA sequence: TGTGCCAGCTCACCCCCGACAGGGGCAGTGGGAAATGAGCAGTTCTTC. Translated: CASSPPTGAVGNEQFF.

This clone came up a few times. The gene calls are TRBV5-4 and TRBJ1-1; D is unresolved. This CDR3 is built from 14 residues. Looked up from germline, CDR1 is SGHNT and CDR2 is YYREEE (reference sequence). V was shortened by 0 bases and J by 8 bases, with 14 bases between the two germline ends. CDR3 protein: CASSLASFPQEAFF. The CDR3 nucleotides read TGTGCCAGCAGCTTGGCCAGTTTCCCCCAAGAAGCTTTCTTT.

The chain carries TRBV6-5 and TRBJ2-7; 7 bases line up with TRBD1. J was trimmed by 6 bases and V by 4 bases; bases with no gene match: 12. CDR3 size: 15 residues. CDR1 and CDR2 (germline): MNHEY, SVGAGI. The CDR3 DNA reads as TGTGCCAGCAGTTCCCCAAACAGGGGATCGGGCGAGCAGTACTTC. Translation gives CASSSPNRGSGEQYF.

The rearrangement uses TRBV2 and TRBJ1-5; the match to TRBD1 covers 9 bases. The CDR3 runs to 15 residues. J gave up 6 bases and V 0 bases, and 3 bases lay outside the gene matches. Germline CDR1 is SNHLY and CDR2 is FYNNEI. This CDR3 reads CASSEAGTGSQPQHF. CDR3 DNA: TGTGCCAGCAGTGAAGCGGGGACAGGGAGTCAGCCCCAGCATTTT.

V and J are TRBV9 and TRBJ1-2; D remains ambiguous. The CDR3 covers 13 residues. Looked up from germline, CDR1 is SGDLS and CDR2 is YYNGEE. Trimming stripped 0 bases from V and 6 bases from J, with 9 bases between. This CDR3 reads CASSVGYSHGYTF. DNA of the CDR3: TGTGCCAGCAGCGTAGGGTACAGTCATGGCTACACCTTC.

This clone came up a few times. This chain connects TRBV11-3 to TRBJ1-5, with D unclear. CDR3 length equals 18 residues. CDR1 and CDR2 (germline): SGHNT, YENEEA. Trimming took off 0 bases at V and 1 base at J, with 16 bases between the two ends. The CDR3 nucleotides read TGTGCCAGCAGCTTAGAATCCGAGCCACCTCGGAGCAATCAGCCCCAGCATTTT. Protein product: CASSLESEPPRSNQPQHF.

The chain uses TRBV25-1 and TRBJ2-3; no reliable D call. Germline V gene lookup returns CDR1 MGHDK and CDR2 SYGVNS. V was pared by 3 bases and J by 2 bases, with 3 bases between. The CDR3 contains 12 residues. For the CDR3, the DNA is TGTGCCAGCAGTGACTACACAGATACGCAGTATTTT. This gives the protein CASSDYTDTQYF.

The chain links TRBV19 to TRBJ2-1; 7 nucleotides match TRBD2. The length of the CDR3 is 14 residues. V trimming: 5 bases; J trimming: 3 bases; junction bases outside the gene matches: 4. Germline CDR1 and CDR2: LNHDA and SQIVND (reference sequence). CDR3 amino acids: CASSRLADYNEQFF. In nucleotides, the CDR3 is TGTGCCAGTAGTCGGCTAGCGGACTACAATGAGCAGTTCTTC. Complete variable domain (other parts from reference TRBV19 and TRBJ2-1): DGGITQSPKYLFRKEGQNVTLSCEQNLNHDAMYWYRQDPGQGLRLIYYSQIVNDFQKGDIAEGYSVSREKKESFPLTVTSAQKNPTAFYLCASSRLADYNEQFFGPGTRLTVL.

The gene calls are TRBV5-5 and TRBJ2-7; 7 nucleotides line up with TRBD1. Germline assignment: CDR1 SGHKS and CDR2 YYEKEE (reference sequence). This CDR3 has 14 residues. V was clipped by 0 bases and J by 6 bases; unmatched bases: 6. CDR3 sequence reads: CASSLEGQFSEQYF. The CDR3, as DNA: TGTGCCAGCAGCTTGGAGGGACAGTTCAGCGAGCAGTACTTC. The full variable domain, in which reference TRBV5-5 and TRBJ2-7 provide the parts outside the CDR3, is DAGVTQSPTHLIKTRGQQVTLRCSPISGHKSVSWYQQVLGQGPQFIFQYYEKEERGRGNFPDRFSARQFPNYSSELNVNALLLGDSALYLCASSLEGQFSEQYFGPGTRLTVT.

The rearrangement uses TRBV18 and TRBJ2-3, with D possibly matching TRBD2 (6 bases). V was clipped by 6 bases and J by 3 bases, with 13 bases between them. This CDR3 contains 14 residues. In germline, CDR1 is KGHSH, CDR2 LQKENI. DNA of the CDR3: TGTGCCAGCTCGGACGGGGGTGAGACAGATACGCAGTATTTT. It translates to CASSDGGETDTQYF.